One and the same sample provided the 2 T cell receptor beta chains below, sequenced in a study of blood T cell repertoires in COVID-19. Using immunoSEQ multiplex PCR, the repertoire was profiled, and TCRdb retains in-frame clones only, with some absent. The table records 72,000 or so clones, more than 70% of them present only once. Specimen: peripheral blood. Receptors were obtained from a woman aged 80 or older with active or convalescent COVID-19.

The chain carries TRBV27 and TRBJ2-7; 7 bases are shared with TRBD1. The CDR3 is made up of 14 amino acids. The germline gives CDR1 MNHEY, CDR2 SMNVEV (reference sequence). Trimming removed 3 bases from V and 6 bases from J; junction bases left unmatched: 8. The CDR3 region has the DNA TGTGCCAGCAGTTTTCGAGACAGGGTAGGCGAGCAGTACTTC. Its protein is CASSFRDRVGEQYF.

This clone was picked up a small number of times. This rearrangement joins TRBV5-1 to TRBJ1-1; D gene unclear. V was pared by 0 bases and J by 1 base, with 7 bases between. Germline V CDR1 and CDR2: SGHRS, YFSETQ. The CDR3 runs to 14 residues. This chain's CDR3 is CASSLAPKNTEAFF. The CDR3 DNA sequence: TGCGCCAGCAGCTTGGCCCCAAAGAACACTGAAGCTTTCTTT.